These 22 T cell receptor beta chains share one sample of origin, sequenced in a study of T cells in narcolepsy. Some clones are missing from TCRdb's copy, which holds only in-frame ones; the method was immunoSEQ multiplex PCR. The sample contains about 33,000 clones, approximately 87% of which appear only once. The sequencing sample was made of CD45RA- memory CD4+ T cells from PBMCs. These receptors originate from a human donor with narcolepsy.

The V call is TRBV25-1, the J call TRBJ1-5; D perhaps matches TRBD1 (5 bases). The CDR3 spans 14 residues. In germline, CDR1 is MGHDK, CDR2 SYGVNS. V gave up 1 base and J gave up 5 bases, with 9 bases separating them. The CDR3 region has the DNA TGTGCCAGCAGTGAATGGGACGCCGATCAGCCCCAGCATTTT. Its translation is CASSEWDADQPQHF.

CDR3 nucleotide sequence: TGTGCCAGCAGTGGGACTAGCGGGAGTAGAACCGGGGAGCTGTTTTTT. Translating gives CASSGTSGSRTGELFF. This sequence joins TRBV2 and TRBJ2-2, with 13 bases matching TRBD2. The CDR3 covers 16 residues. The J segment lost 5 bases and the V segment lost 4 bases, leaving 4 bases of the junction unmatched. The germline V gene encodes CDR1 SNHLY and CDR2 FYNNEI.

The genes are TRBV5-4 and TRBJ2-1; TRBD1 aligns across 9 bases. V shed 5 bases and J 5 bases; nucleotides not matched to a gene: 8. Germline-derived CDR1 and CDR2 are SGHNT and YYREEE (reference sequence). This CDR3 contains 15 residues. The CDR3 nucleotides are TGTGCCAGCAGGGGGCCGGGACAGGGAGACAATGAGCAGTTCTTC. Translated, it gives CASRGPGQGDNEQFF.

The chain recombines TRBV27 with TRBJ2-7; TRBD1 matches 10 bases. Trimming took 5 bases from V and 7 from J; bases not matched to a gene: 5. The CDR3 has 13 amino acids. Germline CDR1 MNHEY, CDR2 SMNVEV (reference sequence). CDR3 loop: CASSRQGALEQYF. The CDR3 coding sequence is TGTGCCAGCAGTCGACAGGGGGCGCTTGAGCAGTACTTC.

The J gene is TRBJ2-7, the V gene TRBV6-1, with D possibly being TRBD1 or TRBD2 (5 bases each). Looked up from germline, CDR1 is MNHNS and CDR2 is SASEGT. V lost 5 bases and J lost 3, with 11 bases in between. CDR3 size: 13 residues. CDR3 loop: CASSWDRNYEQYF. The CDR3 nucleotides read TGTGCCAGCAGTTGGGACCGTAACTACGAGCAGTACTTC.

This chain connects TRBV10-2 to TRBJ2-2, with TRBD2 matching over 8 bases. There are 15 residues in the CDR3. The V gene end was trimmed by 4 bases and the J gene end by 2 bases; junction bases not matched to a gene: 3. CDR1 is WSHSY, CDR2 SAAADI, per germline. The CDR3 DNA reads as TGCGCCAGCAGTGTTACTAGCGGAAACACCGGGGAGCTGTTTTTT. Protein product: CASSVTSGNTGELFF.

The rearrangement uses TRBV6-1 and TRBJ1-5; D gene ambiguous. The CDR3 consists of 13 residues. Trimming took 3 bases from V and 7 from J, leaving 10 bases between them. CDR1 is MNHNS and CDR2 is SASEGT in the germline V gene. CDR3 bases: TGTGCCAGCAGTGATGACGTTATGCAGCCCCAGCATTTT. Translating gives CASSDDVMQPQHF.

The chain employs TRBV9 and TRBJ2-7; no firm D call. V gave up 4 bases and J gave up 2 bases, with 16 bases separating them. CDR3 length: 15 residues. The germline gives CDR1 SGDLS, CDR2 YYNGEE. CDR3 sequence (DNA): TGTGCCAGCAGCTCCGGTATAGTTGGGCCCTACGAGCAGTACTTC. Translated: CASSSGIVGPYEQYF.

V gene TRBV5-1 combines with J gene TRBJ2-7, with D possibly being TRBD1 or TRBD2 (5 bases each). Matching the DNA end better, TRBJ2-5 makes the J call doubtful. The CDR3 is 14 amino acids. CDR1 and CDR2 (germline): SGHRS, YFSETQ. CDR3 residues: CASSPGPSRETQYF. The CDR3 nucleotides read TGCGCCAGCAGCCCGGGACCTTCGAGGGAGACCCAGTACTTC.

This clone has a single count. The CDR3: CASSLEGYEANEKLFF. The CDR3 coding sequence is TGCGCCAGCAGCTTGGAAGGGTATGAGGCTAATGAAAAACTGTTTTTT. The chain recombines TRBV5-1 with TRBJ1-4; unclear D gene. The germline V gene encodes CDR1 SGHRS and CDR2 YFSETQ. The CDR3 extends over 16 amino acids. The V end lost 0 bases, the J end lost 3 bases, and 12 bases lay between the germline ends.

The chain joins TRBV5-5 to TRBJ1-1; a weak D match, TRBD1 (6 bases). Trimming cost V 2 bases and J 6 bases, with 11 bases left between them. Per germline, CDR1 SGHKS and CDR2 YYEKEE (reference sequence). CDR3 size: 13 residues. Here the CDR3 reads CASSLSRGSEAFF. DNA for the CDR3: TGTGCCAGCAGCTTATCCAGGGGCTCTGAAGCTTTCTTT.

The CDR3, as DNA: TGTGCCAGCAGCTTAGTGGGGACAGCTCCTAACACTGAAGCTTTCTTT. It is translated as CASSLVGTAPNTEAFF. This chain connects TRBV7-9 to TRBJ1-1, with TRBD1 matching over 7 bases. Trimming took 1 base from V and 2 from J; bases not matched to a gene: 7. CDR3 length: 16 residues. The V gene's germline CDR1 is SEHNR and CDR2 FQNEAQ (reference sequence).

The rearrangement joins TRBV7-2 to TRBJ2-2; D remains ambiguous. V lost 2 bases and J 2 bases, leaving 12 bases between the germline ends. This CDR3 has 16 amino acids. Germline V gene data show CDR1 as SGHTA and CDR2 as FQGNSA. The CDR3 protein is CASSLRSGFNTGELFF. The CDR3 DNA is TGTGCCAGCAGCTTAAGGTCCGGCTTCAACACCGGGGAGCTGTTTTTT. Full variable domain (remainder filled in from reference TRBV7-2 and TRBJ2-2): GAGVSQSPSNKVTEKGKDVELRCDPISGHTALYWYRQSLGQGLEFLIYFQGNSAPDKSGLPSDRFSAERTGGSVSTLTIQRTQQEDSAVYLCASSLRSGFNTGELFFGEGSRLTVL.

The CDR3 sequence is CASSFVGGTYNEQFF. The CDR3 DNA reads as TGTGCCAGCAGTTTCGTGGGGGGTACCTACAATGAGCAGTTCTTC. The J gene is TRBJ2-1, the V gene TRBV6-6; tentatively, D is TRBD2 (6 bases). CDR3 length: 15 amino acids. The V and J ends lost 4 bases and 2 bases respectively, with 12 bases between them. From germline, CDR1 is MNHNY and CDR2 SVGAGI (reference sequence).

As DNA, the CDR3 is TGTGCCACTACGACCGGGCCGCCGACGAGGCAGTACTTC. Its translation is CATTTGPPTRQYF. The chain has TRBV28 and TRBJ2-7; no clear D gene. The V and J ends lost 10 bases and 9 bases respectively, with 22 bases between them. The CDR3 is made up of 13 amino acids. Germline loops: CDR1 MDHEN, CDR2 SYDVKM.

This clone was seen only once. The V gene is TRBV4-1, the J gene TRBJ2-2, with unresolved D. The V end lost 0 bases, the J end lost 4 bases, and 15 bases lay between the germline ends. Germline loops: CDR1 MGHRA, CDR2 YSYEKL. The CDR3 spans 17 residues. CDR3 residues: CASSQEIPLKLTGELFF. CDR3 sequence (DNA): TGCGCCAGCAGCCAAGAGATCCCGCTGAAACTCACCGGGGAGCTGTTTTTT.

This rearrangement joins TRBV5-8 to TRBJ1-2; 8 bases align to TRBD1. The CDR3 loop spans 12 amino acids. V lost 5 bases to trimming and J lost 7 bases; unmatched junction nucleotides: 4. CDR1 is SGHTS, CDR2 YDEGEE, per germline. The CDR3 is CASSLDRGGYTF. In DNA form, the CDR3 reads TGTGCCAGCAGTCTTGACAGGGGTGGCTACACCTTC.

In its sample, this clone was seen once. The chain links TRBV28 to TRBJ2-1; TRBD1 aligns across 7 bases. CDR3 length: 15 amino acids. Per the germline V gene, CDR1 is MDHEN and CDR2 is SYDVKM. Germline trimming cut 8 bases from V and 4 bases from J; bases unmatched to any gene: 11. The CDR3: CASLGTEGRYNEQFF. The CDR3 region has the DNA TGTGCCAGCTTAGGGACAGAGGGTCGGTACAATGAGCAGTTCTTC.

Notes on this clone: An end of the junction differs from the germline gene, which may be a read error. The chain has TRBV6-5 and TRBJ1-3, with D uncertain. CDR3 size: 16 residues. From germline, CDR1 is MNHEY and CDR2 SVGAGI. CDR3 residues: CASSYGSGSSANTIYF. DNA of the CDR3: TGTGCCAGCAGTTACGGTTCAGGCTCCTCTGCAAACACCATATATTTT.

The V gene is TRBV5-1, the J gene TRBJ2-4; D may be TRBD1 (5 bases). The length of the CDR3 is 14 residues. The V end lost 0 bases, the J end lost 2 bases, and 6 bases lay between the germline ends. The germline gives CDR1 SGHRS, CDR2 YFSETQ. Here the CDR3 reads CASSLGQSKNIQYF. As DNA, the CDR3 is TGCGCCAGCAGCTTGGGACAGTCCAAAAACATTCAGTACTTC.

In this sample, this clone turned up a few times. This same CDR3 is encoded by further DNA sequences in the sample. The chain joins TRBV19 to TRBJ1-5; D unresolved. The germline V and J ends were trimmed by 1 base and 0 bases, with 4 bases remaining between them. Germline values: CDR1 LNHDA, CDR2 SQIVND (reference sequence). This CDR3 spans 14 amino acids. CDR3 sequence reads: CASSIGGSNQPQHF. The CDR3 DNA follows: TGTGCCAGTAGTATAGGGGGTAGCAATCAGCCCCAGCATTTT. Drawing the rest from reference TRBV19 and TRBJ1-5, the complete variable domain is DGGITQSPKYLFRKEGQNVTLSCEQNLNHDAMYWYRQDPGQGLRLIYYSQIVNDFQKGDIAEGYSVSREKKESFPLTVTSAQKNPTAFYLCASSIGGSNQPQHFGDGTRLSIL.

The chain is built from TRBV21-1 and TRBJ2-7; TRBD2 is the table's D call, not checked against the DNA. TRBV21-1 is a pseudogene segment. The CDR3 is 19 residues long. The DNA for the CDR3 is TGTGCCAGCAGCAAAGCGCTTTTGGGACTAGCGGGGGAAGCCTACGAGCAGTACTTC. It encodes CASSKALLGLAGEAYEQYF.